The TCR beta chain described here comes from a study of blood T cell repertoires in COVID-19. Study details: Collection of acute and convalescent COVID-19 samples took place in the United States, Italy and Spain.

Sequenced by immunoSEQ multiplex PCR; TCRdb stores in-frame clones only, minus some. Among 140,000 or so clones listed, about 87% were seen once. The CDR3 is 13 amino acids. Germline V CDR1 and CDR2: LNHNV, YYDKDF (reference sequence). Trimming pared 6 bases from V and 2 bases from J, leaving 5 bases between. The source is a human donor with COVID-19, enrolled during active disease. The donor label of this sample is uncertain. What was sequenced was peripheral blood. V is TRBV15 and J is TRBJ2-6; D unclear. CDR3 nucleotides: TGTGCCACCAGGAGTACTGGGGCCAACGTCCTGACTTTC. Translation gives CATRSTGANVLTF.